This record covers a single TCR beta chain. Sample time point: newly diagnosed GD, antithyroid drugs for less than 3 months. Following extraction of RNA from PBMCs, that RNA was used to make the TCR library. Arm-PCR of CDR3 regions with iRepertoire HTBI primers generated TCR beta libraries. TCRdb re-called the multiplex PCR reads with MiXCR, one entry per CDR3 protein. This table holds roughly 520,000 distinct CDR3 sequences, about 11% found once. This sample is drawn from a study of regulatory T cells in long-lasting Graves disease. The CDR3 runs 10 residues. Per germline, CDR1 DFQATT and CDR2 SNEGSKA (reference sequence). With 4 bases removed from V and 10 bases from J, the gap between germline ends came to 8 bases. These sequences were also reported in another study, on T cells in Graves' hyperthyroidism and ophthalmopathy. That study reports: Orbital computed tomography, thyroid ultrasound, serum thyroxine and TRAb, and clinical symptoms together informed the diagnoses.

The gene calls are TRBV20-1 and TRBJ2-1; D is unresolved. This receptor was obtained from a woman aged 30 to 39 with Graves disease. Sequenced here: peripheral blood mononuclear cells (PBMCs), sampled at new diagnosis, from a patient treated with antithyroid drugs. CDR3 in amino acids: CSATVREQFF. CDR3 bases: TGCAGTGCTACAGTGAGGGAGCAGTTCTTC.